These 21 T cell receptor beta chains were sequenced from one sample in a study of T cells expressing NK-cell markers. TCRdb reprocessed the 5' RACE reads, keeping one entry per CDR3 protein, no DNA. The sample totals about 370,000 distinct CDR3 sequences; its top ten clones hold roughly a tenth. Sample: blood T cells: a sorted CD56 or NKG2C T cell subset, CD4+ or CD8+ T cells, or bulk PBMC T cells (not recorded which). The receptors stem from a woman in her forties or fifties in good health.

CDR3 in amino acids: CASSLFGVPGNEQFF. The chain combines TRBV12-3 or TRBV12-4 with TRBJ2-1; TCRdb picks TRBD1, but there is no DNA to check that call. This CDR3 contains 15 residues.

This chain links TRBV20-1 with TRBJ2-1. The CDR3 runs to 13 residues. Germline CDR1 is DFQATT and CDR2 is SNEGSKA (reference sequence). The CDR3: CSAKNPISNEQFF.

The chain has TRBV12-3 or TRBV12-4 and TRBJ1-5; no DNA is available, so the TRBD1 call from TCRdb remains unchecked. There are 13 residues in the CDR3. CDR3 loop: CASTSTGVRPQHF.

The rearrangement uses TRBV10-3 and TRBJ2-1; TCRdb gives TRBD2 as the D gene, but with no DNA this cannot be confirmed. CDR1 and CDR2 (germline): ENHRY, SYGVKD. The CDR3 runs to 16 residues. This CDR3 reads CAISASGRATGNEQFF.

The chain is built from TRBV11-2 and TRBJ2-1; the D gene TCRdb calls, TRBD1, cannot be checked with no DNA. Germline lookup yields CDR1 SGHAT and CDR2 FQNNGV. The CDR3 covers 14 residues. CDR3 sequence: CASFRDWAYNEQFF. Combining the CDR3 with reference TRBV11-2 and TRBJ2-1 gives the whole variable domain EAGVAQSPRYKIIEKRQSVAFWCNPISGHATLYWYQQILGQGPKLLIQFQNNGVVDDSQLPKDRFSAERLKGVDSTLKIQPAKLEDSAVYLCASFRDWAYNEQFFGPGTRLTVL.

The V and J genes are TRBV29-1 and TRBJ2-7; lacking DNA, the TRBD2 call made by TCRdb goes unchecked. Germline V gene sequence: CDR1 SQVTM, CDR2 ANQGSEA. The CDR3 is 13 residues long. CDR3: CSVETSGDYEQYF.

The chain has TRBV5-1 and TRBJ2-7; without DNA, the TCRdb call of TRBD2 cannot be checked. Germline V CDR1 and CDR2: SGHRS, YFSETQ. The CDR3 extends over 17 amino acids. CDR3 protein: CASSSGGTSGRTYEQYF.

The chain employs TRBV11-3 and TRBJ2-1; TCRdb designates TRBD2, a call that cannot be tested without DNA. This CDR3 is 15 amino acids long. Germline CDR1 and CDR2: SGHNT and YENEEA. The chain's CDR3 is CASSLRSGRYNEQFF.

The rearrangement links TRBV7-8 to TRBJ2-2. Germline CDR1 reads SGHVS; CDR2 reads FQNEAQ. The CDR3 runs 16 residues. CDR3 region: CASSLAVTTNTGELFF.

This chain joins TRBV6-4 and TRBJ2-1. Germline loops: CDR1 MRHNA, CDR2 SNTAGT. The CDR3 totals 15 residues. The CDR3 sequence is CASRRSSSSYNEQFF.

This sequence joins TRBV19 and TRBJ2-3; TCRdb's D call of TRBD1 is untestable without DNA. This CDR3 has 12 residues. The V gene's germline CDR1 is LNHDA and CDR2 SQIVND (reference sequence). CDR3 amino acids: CASLKTGDTQYF.

V is TRBV5-4 and J is TRBJ2-1. The CDR3 is made up of 12 amino acids. In germline, CDR1 is SGHNT, CDR2 YYREEE (reference sequence). CDR3 sequence: CASRNPVNEQFF.

The rearrangement links TRBV5-1 to TRBJ2-1; TCRdb picks TRBD2, but there is no DNA to check that call. The CDR3 runs 13 residues. The V gene's germline CDR1 is SGHRS and CDR2 YFSETQ. This CDR3 reads CASGASGKYEQFF.

The rearrangement uses TRBV29-1 and TRBJ1-5; no DNA is available, so the TRBD1 call from TCRdb remains unchecked. The CDR3 runs to 13 residues. Germline values: CDR1 SQVTM, CDR2 ANQGSEA. The CDR3 loop reads CSVGVQGNQPQHF.

The chain uses TRBV12-3 or TRBV12-4 and TRBJ2-1. The CDR3 has 17 amino acids. The CDR3 loop reads CASSLERGLGAYNEQFF.

The CDR3: CASSLRTGMRETQYF. V gene TRBV5-5 combines with J gene TRBJ2-5; as DNA is missing, the TRBD1 call by TCRdb cannot be tested. Germline CDR1 and CDR2: SGHKS and YYEKEE (reference sequence). CDR3 length: 15 residues.

This chain joins TRBV3-1 and TRBJ1-2; TCRdb calls TRBD1, which cannot be checked without DNA. Per the germline V gene, CDR1 is LGHDT and CDR2 is YNNKEL (reference sequence). The length of the CDR3 is 13 residues. The CDR3 protein is CASSHPLGGGYTF.

V and J are TRBV7-9 and TRBJ2-4. Germline values: CDR1 SEHNR, CDR2 FQNEAQ (reference sequence). The CDR3 is 13 amino acids. The CDR3: CAGRPGEGNIQYF.

The chain's CDR3 is CASSQERFSNEQYF. The chain recombines TRBV4-2 with TRBJ2-7. The CDR3 totals 14 residues. The germline CDR1 and CDR2 sequences are LGHNA and YNFKEQ.

V is TRBV7-8 and J is TRBJ2-2; TCRdb indicates TRBD1, and absent DNA this call remains unverified. The CDR3 sequence is 17 residues long. The germline gives CDR1 SGHVS, CDR2 FQNEAQ. CDR3: CASSSETRGRNTGELFF.

J is TRBJ1-5 and V is TRBV4-1. This CDR3 spans 14 amino acids. The germline CDR1 and CDR2 sequences are MGHRA and YSYEKL. The CDR3 sequence is CASSQVWDRQPQHF.